This TCR beta chain derives from a study of blood T cell repertoires in COVID-19. Trimming left V 6 bases short and J 4 bases short, with 15 bases between. CDR1 is SQVTM and CDR2 is ANQGSEA in the germline V gene. The CDR3 spans 13 residues. Assay used: immunoSEQ multiplex PCR; TCRdb lists only in-frame clones, some missing. This table holds approximately 46,000 clones, over 65% found once. The sequence derives from a human donor in a cohort sampled during active COVID-19. Material for sequencing was peripheral blood. The rearrangement joins TRBV29-1 to TRBJ1-1; TRBD1 might be the D (6 bases). The CDR3 loop reads CSVFEGGSTEAFF. The CDR3 DNA is TGCAGCGTCTTTGAGGGGGGGTCCACTGAAGCTTTCTTT.